This entry lists 5 T cell receptor beta chains sequenced from one sample in a study of cytomegalovirus exposure and HLA in healthy donors. PCR primers comprised 60 Vbeta and 13 Jbeta primers. Generated by immunoSEQ multiplex PCR, the TCRdb table keeps only in-frame clones and is missing some. The table lists 150,000 to 200,000 clones, 65% to 80% of them singletons, with 3.5% to 5.5% in the top ten. Sequenced: PBMCs. These receptors were taken from a man aged 35-49 years in good health and CMV-seronegative.

V gene TRBV6-1 combines with J gene TRBJ2-7; D is possibly TRBD2 (7 bases). Germline V CDR1 and CDR2: MNHNS, SASEGT. This CDR3 has 15 amino acids. Trimming removed 4 bases from V and 5 bases from J, with 18 bases in between. CDR3 sequence reads: CASSVGGGSSNEQYF. The CDR3 DNA is TGTGCCAGCAGTGTGGGGGGGGGCTCGTCCAACGAGCAGTACTTC.

The J gene is TRBJ2-1, the V gene TRBV7-3, with D uncertain. CDR1 and CDR2 from the germline V gene are SGHTA and FQGTGA. CDR3 length: 13 amino acids. The V and J ends lost 5 bases and 5 bases respectively, with 10 bases between them. CDR3 loop: CASSQYQNNEQFF. For the CDR3, the DNA is TGTGCCAGCAGCCAATACCAGAACAATGAGCAGTTCTTC.

The chain combines TRBV6-1 with TRBJ2-1; D is possibly TRBD1 (6 bases). Between the trimmed V and J ends, which lost 6 bases and 0 bases, there was a span of 9 bases. This CDR3 contains 14 residues. Germline loops: CDR1 MNHNS, CDR2 SASEGT. CDR3 in amino acids: CASRQGHSYNEQFF. The CDR3 coding sequence is TGTGCCAGCAGACAGGGACACTCCTACAATGAGCAGTTCTTC.

This clone was detected once. V and J are TRBV27 and TRBJ1-2, with 7 bases aligning to TRBD1. This CDR3 is 14 amino acids long. Germline-derived CDR1 and CDR2 are MNHEY and SMNVEV (reference sequence). V was clipped by 5 bases and J by 7 bases; unmatched bases: 10. The CDR3 DNA is TGTGCCAGCAGTGATACAGGGGTTCGGGTTGGCTACACCTTC. Its translation is CASSDTGVRVGYTF.

The V call is TRBV9, the J call TRBJ2-7, with D perhaps matching TRBD1 (6 bases). Germline V gene data show CDR1 as SGDLS and CDR2 as YYNGEE. This CDR3 comprises 18 residues. The germline V and J ends were trimmed by 2 bases and 5 bases, with 26 bases remaining between them. The CDR3 protein is CASSVNPKVGASGDEQYF. CDR3 nucleotides: TGTGCCAGCAGCGTCAATCCAAAGGTGGGGGCCTCAGGGGACGAGCAGTACTTC.